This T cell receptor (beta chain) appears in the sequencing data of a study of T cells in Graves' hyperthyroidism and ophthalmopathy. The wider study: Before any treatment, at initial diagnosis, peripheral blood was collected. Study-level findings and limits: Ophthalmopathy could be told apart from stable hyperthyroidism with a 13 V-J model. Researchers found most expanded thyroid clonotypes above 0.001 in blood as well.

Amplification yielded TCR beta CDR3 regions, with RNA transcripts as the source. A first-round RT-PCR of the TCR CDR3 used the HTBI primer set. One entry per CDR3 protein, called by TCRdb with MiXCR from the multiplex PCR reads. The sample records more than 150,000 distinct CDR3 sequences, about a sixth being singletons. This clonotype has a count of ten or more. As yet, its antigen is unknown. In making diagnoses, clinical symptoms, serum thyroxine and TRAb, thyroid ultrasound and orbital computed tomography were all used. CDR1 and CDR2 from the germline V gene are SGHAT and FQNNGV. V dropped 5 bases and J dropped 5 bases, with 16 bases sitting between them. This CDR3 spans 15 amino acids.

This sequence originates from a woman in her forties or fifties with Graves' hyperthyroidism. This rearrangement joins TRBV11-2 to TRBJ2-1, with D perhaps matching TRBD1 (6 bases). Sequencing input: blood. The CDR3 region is CASSPRGTRDNEQFF. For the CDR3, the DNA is TGTGCCAGCAGCCCCCGAGGGACAAGGGACAATGAGCAGTTCTTC.